The sequence of this TCR beta chain was determined in a study of identical twins. Unmatched junction bases numbered 6, after V lost 3 bases and J lost 3 bases. Germline V gives CDR1 DFQATT, CDR2 SNEGSKA (reference sequence). This CDR3 spans 15 amino acids. TCRdb reprocessed the 5' RACE reads with MiXCR, giving one entry per CDR3 protein. Of about 810,000 distinct CDR3 sequences listed, more than 9% are singletons. This sample also appeared in a second study, on yellow fever vaccine responses in identical twins.

The TCR was taken from a woman younger than 30 in good health. The sample comprised PBMCs. The chain joins TRBV20-1 to TRBJ2-7; TRBD2 matches 12 bases. The CDR3 spells CSASLGLAGFYEQYF. DNA of the CDR3: TGCAGTGCTAGCCTCGGACTAGCGGGATTCTACGAGCAGTACTTC.